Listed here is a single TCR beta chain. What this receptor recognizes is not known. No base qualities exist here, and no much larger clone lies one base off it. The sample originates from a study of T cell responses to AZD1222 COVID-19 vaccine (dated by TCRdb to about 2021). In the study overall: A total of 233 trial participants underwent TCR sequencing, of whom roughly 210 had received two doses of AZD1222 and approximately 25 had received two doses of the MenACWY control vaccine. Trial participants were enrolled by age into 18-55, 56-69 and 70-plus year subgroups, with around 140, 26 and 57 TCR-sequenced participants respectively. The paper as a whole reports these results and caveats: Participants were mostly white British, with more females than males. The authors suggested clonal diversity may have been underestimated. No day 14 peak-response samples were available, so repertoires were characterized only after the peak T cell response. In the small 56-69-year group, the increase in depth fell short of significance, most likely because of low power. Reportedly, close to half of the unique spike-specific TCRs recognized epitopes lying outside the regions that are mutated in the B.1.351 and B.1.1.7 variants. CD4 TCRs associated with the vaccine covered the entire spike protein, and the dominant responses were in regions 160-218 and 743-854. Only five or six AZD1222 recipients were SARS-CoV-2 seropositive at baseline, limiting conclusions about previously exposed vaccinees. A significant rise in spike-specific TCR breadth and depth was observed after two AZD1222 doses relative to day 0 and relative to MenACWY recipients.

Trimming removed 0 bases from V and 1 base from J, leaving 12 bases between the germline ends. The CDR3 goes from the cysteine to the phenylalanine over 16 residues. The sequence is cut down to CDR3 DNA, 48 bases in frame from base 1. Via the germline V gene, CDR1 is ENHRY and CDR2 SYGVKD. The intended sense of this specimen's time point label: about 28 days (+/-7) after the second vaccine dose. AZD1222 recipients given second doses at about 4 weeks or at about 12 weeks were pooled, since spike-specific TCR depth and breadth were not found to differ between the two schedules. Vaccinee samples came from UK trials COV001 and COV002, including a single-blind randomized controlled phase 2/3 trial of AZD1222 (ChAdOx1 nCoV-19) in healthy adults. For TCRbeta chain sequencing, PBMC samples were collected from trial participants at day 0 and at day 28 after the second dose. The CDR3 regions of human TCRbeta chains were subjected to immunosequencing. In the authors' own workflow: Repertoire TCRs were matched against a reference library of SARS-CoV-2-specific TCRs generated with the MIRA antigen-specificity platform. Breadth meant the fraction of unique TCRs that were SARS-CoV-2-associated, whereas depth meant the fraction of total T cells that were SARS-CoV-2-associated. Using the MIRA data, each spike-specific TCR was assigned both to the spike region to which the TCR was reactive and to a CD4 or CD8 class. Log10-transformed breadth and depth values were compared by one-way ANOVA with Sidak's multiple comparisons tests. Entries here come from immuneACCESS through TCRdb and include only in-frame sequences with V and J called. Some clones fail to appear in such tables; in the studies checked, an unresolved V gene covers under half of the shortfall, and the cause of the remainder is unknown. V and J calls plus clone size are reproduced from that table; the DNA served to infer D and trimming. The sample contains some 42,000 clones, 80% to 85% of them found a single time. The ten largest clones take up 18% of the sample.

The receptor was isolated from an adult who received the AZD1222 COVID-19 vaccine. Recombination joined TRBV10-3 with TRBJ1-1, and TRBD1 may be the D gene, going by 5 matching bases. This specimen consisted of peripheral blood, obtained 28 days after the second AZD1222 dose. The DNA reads TGTGCCATCAGTGAGTCGAGTCTAGGGGAGAACACTGAAGCTTTCTTT. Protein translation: CAISESSLGENTEAFF.